The 21 T cell receptor beta chains given below trace back to one sample, sequenced in a study of blood T cell repertoires in COVID-19. Profiled with immunoSEQ multiplex PCR; TCRdb holds only in-frame clones, not every one. This sample yields approximately 200,000 clones, of which roughly four fifths are seen a single time; 7.5% belongs to the top ten. Sequencing used PBMCs or T cells enriched from blood (not recorded which). The receptors shown here come from a man aged 40-50 years who had recovered from COVID-19.

The rearrangement uses TRBV4-3 and TRBJ1-2; 7 nucleotides match TRBD1. This CDR3 contains 15 residues. J gave up 0 bases and V 4 bases, and 5 bases lay outside the gene matches. In germline, CDR1 is LGHNA, CDR2 YSLEER. The CDR3 nucleotides are TGCGCCAGCAGCCCAGACAGGGTCGCTAACTATGGCTACACCTTC. This encodes CASSPDRVANYGYTF.

V and J are TRBV21-1 and TRBJ1-2; the table's D gene call, TRBD1, was not cross checked with the DNA. TRBV21-1 is designated a pseudogene. This CDR3 is built from 17 residues. The CDR3 here is CASSNEGQGLETYGYTF. As DNA, the CDR3 is TGTGCCAGCAGCAATGAAGGGCAGGGGTTGGAAACTTATGGCTACACCTTC.

V usage is TRBV28 and J usage is TRBJ1-1; D perhaps matches TRBD1 (5 bases). The CDR3 spans 15 residues. Germline V gene lookup returns CDR1 MDHEN and CDR2 SYDVKM. Trimming took 5 bases from V and 1 from J, leaving 14 bases between them. DNA for the CDR3: TGTGCCAGCAGTCCCTATGGAGGGGCGAACACTGAAGCTTTCTTT. Its translation is CASSPYGGANTEAFF.

The sample holds a few counts of this clone. The rearrangement uses TRBV29-1 and TRBJ2-4; 9 nucleotides agree with TRBD1. Germline values: CDR1 SQVTM, CDR2 ANQGSEA. The CDR3 totals 14 residues. V shed 7 bases and J 7 bases; nucleotides not matched to a gene: 11. CDR3 in amino acids: CSATRDRAQNIQYF. The CDR3 DNA reads as TGCAGCGCTACCCGGGACAGGGCTCAGAACATTCAGTACTTC.

The V call is TRBV15, the J call TRBJ1-4; D perhaps matches TRBD1 (5 bases). In germline, CDR1 is LNHNV, CDR2 YYDKDF (reference sequence). Trimming took 0 bases from V and 8 from J, leaving 13 bases between them. The CDR3 has 15 amino acids. The CDR3 loop is CATSREDYRGEKLFF. The CDR3, as DNA: TGTGCCACCAGCAGAGAAGATTATCGGGGGGAAAAACTGTTTTTT. The variable domain in full, completed from reference TRBV15 and TRBJ1-4, reads DAMVIQNPRYQVTQFGKPVTLSCSQTLNHNVMYWYQQKSSQAPKLLFHYYDKDFNNEADTPDNFQSRRPNTSFCFLDIRSPGLGDTAMYLCATSREDYRGEKLFFGSGTQLSVL.

The chain couples TRBV3-1 (or the pseudogene TRBV3-2) to TRBJ1-6; unclear D gene. V gave up 1 base and J gave up 0 bases, with 10 bases separating them. The CDR3 loop spans 17 amino acids. Germline CDR1 reads LGHDT; CDR2 reads YNNKEL (reference sequence). The CDR3 coding sequence is TGTGCCAGCAGCCAAGGGGCCCTTAGCTCCTATAATTCACCCCTCCACTTT. This gives the protein CASSQGALSSYNSPLHF.

The chain links TRBV5-4 to TRBJ2-6; D possibly corresponds to TRBD2 (6 bases). The CDR3 length is 17 residues. Per the germline V gene, CDR1 is SGHNT and CDR2 is YYREEE (reference sequence). Trimming removed 7 bases at V and 0 bases at J, with 17 bases between. Written as DNA, the CDR3 is TGTGCCAGCCTGGGCGGGACCGCCGACTCTGGGGCCAACGTCCTGACTTTC. Encoded protein: CASLGGTADSGANVLTF.

The chain has TRBV19 and TRBJ1-6; 9 nucleotides align to TRBD1. The germline CDR1 and CDR2 sequences are LNHDA and SQIVND (reference sequence). This CDR3 is built from 16 residues. The V segment lost 3 bases and the J segment 9 bases; nucleotides outside the gene matches: 9. The CDR3 spells CASSIAPGQGSSPLHF. CDR3 bases: TGTGCCAGTAGTATCGCACCGGGACAGGGAAGTTCACCCCTCCACTTT.

V is TRBV28 and J is TRBJ1-6, with unresolved D. Trimming removed 5 bases from V and 10 bases from J, with 21 bases in between. Germline CDR1 and CDR2: MDHEN and SYDVKM. The CDR3 is 16 residues long. CDR3 protein: CASSPLGWSVESPLHF. The CDR3 nucleotides are TGTGCCAGCAGTCCCCTAGGTTGGTCGGTGGAATCACCCCTCCACTTT.

The genes are TRBV7-9 and TRBJ2-1; perhaps TRBD2 as D (5 bases). The V gene lost 4 bases and the J gene lost 0 bases, with 22 bases spanning the gap. Germline assignment: CDR1 SEHNR and CDR2 FQNEAQ (reference sequence). The CDR3 covers 19 residues. Here the CDR3 DNA reads TGTGCCAGCAGCTACCGGACCCCTAATCAGCGGAACTCCTACAATGAGCAGTTCTTC. It encodes CASSYRTPNQRNSYNEQFF.

This clone has only one observation. The chain carries TRBV6-5 and TRBJ2-3, with unresolved D. Trimming removed 11 bases from V and 2 bases from J, with 11 bases in between. CDR1 is MNHEY and CDR2 is SVGAGI in the germline V gene. This CDR3 spans 12 amino acids. The CDR3 spells CALAAPTDTQYF. CDR3 bases: TGTGCCTTAGCAGCTCCCACAGATACGCAGTATTTT.

The chain is built from TRBV28 and TRBJ2-4; D unresolved. Per the germline V gene, CDR1 is MDHEN and CDR2 is SYDVKM. This CDR3 is built from 16 residues. Trimming removed 4 bases from V and 0 bases from J, with 13 bases in between. The CDR3 reads CASSSFVWAAKNIQYF. The CDR3, as DNA: TGTGCCAGCAGTTCATTTGTGTGGGCAGCCAAAAACATTCAGTACTTC.

The chain couples TRBV2 to TRBJ2-2, with D tentatively TRBD2 (6 bases). Per germline, CDR1 SNHLY and CDR2 FYNNEI. V was cut by 6 bases and J by 4 bases, with 12 bases left in between. This CDR3 comprises 14 residues. The CDR3 coding sequence is TGTGCCAGCAGCTACCGGGACTTCACCGGGGAGCTGTTTTTT. It codes for CASSYRDFTGELFF.

This chain uses TRBV6-2 or TRBV6-3 with TRBJ2-2; possibly TRBD1 for D (5 bases). V was trimmed by 5 bases and J by 1 base, leaving 14 bases between them. This CDR3 comprises 16 residues. CDR1 and CDR2 from the germline V gene are MNHEY and SVGEGT. The CDR3 reads CASSPVWTMNTGELFF. CDR3 coding DNA: TGTGCCAGCAGTCCCGTTTGGACAATGAACACCGGGGAGCTGTTTTTT.

The chain uses TRBV6-2 or TRBV6-3 and TRBJ1-2, with TRBD1 matching over 7 bases. Trimming removed 5 bases from V and 7 bases from J; junction bases left unmatched: 4. The CDR3 has 12 residues. CDR1 and CDR2 from the germline V gene are MNHEY and SVGEGT. For the CDR3, the DNA is TGTGCCAGCAGTCGGGACAGTCTTGGCTACACCTTC. The encoded protein is CASSRDSLGYTF.

The gene calls are TRBV19 and TRBJ1-3, with a weak D call TRBD1 (6 bases). The germline V and J ends were trimmed by 4 bases and 0 bases, with 16 bases remaining between them. The germline V gene encodes CDR1 LNHDA and CDR2 SQIVND (reference sequence). The CDR3 consists of 17 residues. The chain's CDR3 is CASSNRNREFSGNTIYF. The CDR3 DNA is TGTGCCAGTAGTAACCGTAACAGGGAATTCTCTGGAAACACCATATATTTT.

The V gene is TRBV6-2 or TRBV6-3, the J gene TRBJ2-3; TRBD2 agrees at 10 bases. Germline V lookup: CDR1 MNHEY, CDR2 SVGEGT. The CDR3 extends over 14 amino acids. V shed 5 bases and J 3 bases; nucleotides not matched to a gene: 2. CDR3 bases: TGTGCCAGCAGTAGCGGGGGGGCGACAGATACGCAGTATTTT. It translates to CASSSGGATDTQYF.

The rearrangement links TRBV18 to TRBJ1-2, with D tentatively TRBD1 (5 bases). The ends were cut back, 4 bases at V and 7 bases at J, with 13 bases in the middle. CDR1 is KGHSH and CDR2 is LQKENI in the germline V gene. CDR3 length equals 13 residues. Here the CDR3 reads CASSRSGQGGYTF. Here the CDR3 DNA reads TGTGCCAGCTCACGCTCAGGGCAGGGTGGCTACACCTTC.

The V and J genes are TRBV11-2 and TRBJ2-1; perhaps TRBD1 as D (5 bases). V was clipped by 5 bases and J by 8 bases, with 19 bases between them. Germline CDR1 reads SGHAT; CDR2 reads FQNNGV. The CDR3 has 15 residues. CDR3 nucleotides: TGTGCCAGCAGCGGTAGGGGTTCGAGCCGGGATGAGCAGTTCTTC. Its translation: CASSGRGSSRDEQFF.

The rearrangement links TRBV5-5 to TRBJ1-2, with no clear D. Germline V gene lookup returns CDR1 SGHKS and CDR2 YYEKEE (reference sequence). Trimming took off 0 bases at V and 4 bases at J, with 10 bases between the two ends. This CDR3 has 14 amino acids. The CDR3 region is CASSLAGGIYGYTF. DNA of the CDR3: TGTGCCAGCAGCTTGGCCGGCGGGATCTATGGCTACACCTTC.

The chain links TRBV6-5 to TRBJ1-1; 9 nucleotides align to TRBD1. Trimming removed 6 bases from V and 5 bases from J; junction bases left unmatched: 4. The CDR3 spans 13 residues. Germline V gives CDR1 MNHEY, CDR2 SVGAGI. This chain's CDR3 is CASRDRGWTEAFF. The CDR3 DNA is TGTGCCAGCAGAGACAGGGGGTGGACTGAAGCTTTCTTT.